One and the same sample provided the 14 T cell receptor beta chains below, sequenced in a study of Graves' ophthalmopathy and Graves' hyperthyroidism. Transcripts of RNA were the source for amplifying TCR beta CDR3 regions. An initial RT-PCR round employing HTBI primers preceded a second-round multiplex PCR. TCRdb redid the calling of the multiplex PCR reads with MiXCR, one entry per CDR3 protein. The sample contains approximately 700,000 distinct CDR3 sequences, about 44% of which appear only once. The specimen sequenced was peripheral blood. These receptors all come from an adult man with Graves' ophthalmopathy.

To note about this clonotype: A read error may be the cause here, since a much bigger clone is one base away. V is TRBV10-3 and J is TRBJ1-5; no reliable D call. The CDR3 is 13 residues long. V was trimmed by 7 bases and J by 0 bases, leaving 7 bases between them. Germline CDR1 and CDR2: ENHRY and SYGVKD. The CDR3 DNA is TGTGCCATCAAACTGGGTAGCAATCAGCCCCAGCATTTT. This sequence encodes CAIKLGSNQPQHF.

This clonotype was seen ten or more times. Here the CDR3 reads CASSWGQEGTQYF. CDR3 nucleotides: TGTGCCAGCAGCTGGGGACAGGAGGGGACCCAGTACTTC. This sequence joins TRBV11-3 and TRBJ2-5; 8 bases agree with TRBD1. Germline V lookup: CDR1 SGHNT, CDR2 YENEEA. CDR3 size: 13 residues. Trimming removed 4 bases from V and 7 bases from J; junction bases left unmatched: 5.

This clonotype was counted at least ten times. V gene TRBV7-9 combines with J gene TRBJ2-7, with a weak D call TRBD1 (6 bases). From germline, CDR1 is SEHNR and CDR2 FQNEAQ (reference sequence). This CDR3 region has 14 residues. Trimming shortened V by 1 base and J by 6 bases, and 13 bases separated the two germline ends. In DNA form, the CDR3 reads TGTGCCAGCAGCTTAGGCCCAGGGGCTTCCGAGCAGTACTTC. Residues: CASSLGPGASEQYF.

The CDR3 nucleotides are TGTGCCACCAGCAGATTAGGGGGCTTGGACACCGGGGAGCTGTTTTTT. It yields the protein CATSRLGGLDTGELFF. The chain uses TRBV15 and TRBJ2-2; 7 bases are shared with TRBD1. This CDR3 comprises 16 residues. Germline trimming cut 2 bases from V and 3 bases from J; bases unmatched to any gene: 6. The germline V gene encodes CDR1 LNHNV and CDR2 YYDKDF (reference sequence).

The rearrangement uses TRBV2 and TRBJ2-7, with 8 positions matching TRBD1. The CDR3 contains 14 residues. J gave up 6 bases and V 6 bases, and 10 bases lay outside the gene matches. In germline, CDR1 is SNHLY, CDR2 FYNNEI. For the CDR3, the DNA is TGTGCCAGCAGACGACAGGGGTTGATCGGCGAGCAGTACTTC. Protein: CASRRQGLIGEQYF.

This clonotype was recorded a few times. This sequence joins TRBV24-1 and TRBJ1-5; 10 positions match TRBD1. The CDR3 is 17 residues long. The J segment lost 5 bases and the V segment lost 2 bases, leaving 8 bases of the junction unmatched. The germline gives CDR1 KGHDR, CDR2 SFDVKD. This CDR3 is CATSDSRHGTGDQPQHF. CDR3 DNA: TGTGCCACCAGTGATTCTCGGCACGGGACAGGGGATCAGCCCCAGCATTTT.

Many counts were recorded for this clonotype. This chain joins TRBV10-2 and TRBJ2-7; D gene uncertain. Trimming took off 6 bases at V and 5 bases at J, with 14 bases between the two ends. In germline, CDR1 is WSHSY, CDR2 SAAADI. This CDR3 is 13 amino acids long. CDR3 loop: CASRPLSGHEQYF. Written as DNA, the CDR3 is TGCGCCAGCAGGCCCCTTTCGGGCCACGAGCAGTACTTC.

This clonotype was seen more than once but under ten times. The rearrangement links TRBV14 to TRBJ2-7; TRBD1 agrees at 7 bases. With V trimmed by 1 base and J by 0 bases, 3 bases remained unmatched. The germline V gene has CDR1 SGHDN and CDR2 FVKESK. CDR3 length: 15 residues. CDR3 protein: CASSQGRQGSYEQYF. The CDR3 DNA follows: TGTGCCAGCAGCCAAGGGAGACAGGGCTCCTACGAGCAGTACTTC.

This clonotype appeared a few times. The chain links TRBV2 to TRBJ1-2, with D uncertain. CDR1 is SNHLY and CDR2 is FYNNEI in the germline V gene. The CDR3 is 14 amino acids. Between the trimmed V and J ends, which lost 5 bases and 8 bases, there was a span of 18 bases. CDR3 amino acids: CASSLGAGLLGYTF. DNA of the CDR3: TGTGCCAGCAGTTTAGGAGCAGGACTTTTGGGCTACACCTTC.

The count of this clonotype is one. This rearrangement joins TRBV2 to TRBJ1-2; TRBD1 might be the D (5 bases). V lost 3 bases, J lost 5 bases, and 10 bases lay in between. The V gene's germline CDR1 is SNHLY and CDR2 FYNNEI. This CDR3 is 13 amino acids long. CDR3 nucleotides: TGTGCCAGCAGTGACGAGGGGCGGTATGGCTACACCTTC. Residues: CASSDEGRYGYTF.

The chain carries TRBV25-1 and TRBJ2-2; D is unresolved. This CDR3 comprises 14 residues. With 6 bases removed from V and 10 bases from J, the gap between germline ends came to 18 bases. CDR1 is MGHDK and CDR2 is SYGVNS in the germline V gene. The CDR3 protein is CASSQFHRATELFF. CDR3 DNA sequence: TGTGCCAGCAGCCAGTTCCACCGGGCGACGGAGCTGTTTTTT.

On this clonotype: Relative to the germline gene, one junction end is altered; a read error may explain this. The chain couples TRBV10-3 to TRBJ1-1; D is perhaps TRBD1 (5 bases). The CDR3 length is 13 residues. Looked up from germline, CDR1 is ENHRY and CDR2 is SYGVKD. CDR3 DNA sequence: TGTGCCAGCAGTTCGACAGTGCCCACTGAAGCTTTCTTT. The encoded protein is CASSSTVPTEAFF.

The CDR3 loop is CASSSAGTGGSEQYF. The CDR3 nucleotides read TGTGCCAGCAGCTCGGCCGGGACAGGGGGCAGCGAGCAGTACTTC. J is TRBJ2-7 and V is TRBV7-9, with 12 nucleotides matching TRBD1. The V segment lost 4 bases and the J segment 6 bases; nucleotides outside the gene matches: 7. The CDR3 spans 15 residues. The germline CDR1 and CDR2 sequences are SEHNR and FQNEAQ (reference sequence).

The rearrangement links TRBV7-2 to TRBJ2-2, with D perhaps matching TRBD2 (6 bases). The CDR3 is made up of 15 amino acids. The V and J ends lost 6 bases and 6 bases respectively, with 17 bases between them. Germline assignment: CDR1 SGHTA and CDR2 FQGNSA. The CDR3 is CASSRTGVMAGELFF. CDR3 nucleotides: TGTGCCAGCAGTCGGACGGGGGTAATGGCCGGGGAGCTGTTTTTT.